This entry concerns a single T cell receptor (beta chain). This record comes from a study of blood T cell repertoires in COVID-19. Whole-study context: Collection of acute and convalescent COVID-19 samples took place in the United States, Italy and Spain.

How the authors handled the data: Amplification with reference gene primers provided the estimates of nucleated cell counts. Here immunoSEQ multiplex PCR was the method, and the copy in TCRdb shows in-frame clones only, minus some. The D gene and trimming were derived from the DNA, and the V and J assignments and clone size from that table. Among approximately 190,000 clones listed, over 75% were seen once. Germline CDR1 MNHEY, CDR2 SMNVEV (reference sequence). The CDR3 has 17 residues. V was shortened by 5 bases and J by 6 bases, with 23 bases between the two germline ends. The gene calls are TRBV27 and TRBJ2-1; a possible D gene is TRBD2 (6 bases). The material sequenced was peripheral blood. The receptor was derived from a woman aged 40 to 50 who had recovered from COVID-19. The CDR3: CASSHYFGRRGPNEQFF. Here the CDR3 DNA reads TGTGCCAGCAGTCACTACTTCGGGCGGAGGGGACCCAATGAGCAGTTCTTC.